The rows below give T cell receptor beta chains drawn from one sample of a study of blood T cell repertoires in COVID-19. Clones were read by immunoSEQ multiplex PCR, and TCRdb kept only the in-frame ones, dropping some. The sample consists of around 220,000 clones, around four fifths of them appearing once. The sample taken for sequencing was peripheral blood. The source is a woman between 40 and 55 years old with active or convalescent COVID-19. The CDR3 runs from the conserved cysteine through the conserved F or W. D genes are given only for firm matches. Size is omitted from some rows. Given values are once, few, many or a class for expanded clones.

J: TRBJ2-5; D: TRBD2; size: few; V: TRBV14; DNA: TGTGCCAGCAGCCCGAGACTAGCGGGACAAGAGACCCAGTACTTC; CDR3: CASSPRLAGQETQYF
J: TRBJ1-1; D: NA; size: NA; V: TRBV20-1; DNA: TGCAGTGCTAGTAATATGAACACTGAAGCTTTCTTT; CDR3: CSASNMNTEAFF
J: TRBJ1-5; D: NA; size: few; V: TRBV6-1; DNA: TGTGCCAGCAGTGAAATTAGTTGGGAGAAGGGCAATCAGCCCCAGCATTTT; CDR3: CASSEISWEKGNQPQHF
J: TRBJ2-4; D: NA; size: NA; V: TRBV15; DNA: TGTGCCACCAGCAGCTTGACGGAGGATCAGTACTTC; CDR3: CATSSLTEDQYF
J: TRBJ1-2; D: NA; size: few; V: TRBV27; DNA: TGTGCCAGCAGCCCAGGGGCTAGCTATGGCTACACCTTC; CDR3: CASSPGASYGYTF
J: TRBJ2-2; D: TRBD2; size: NA; V: TRBV30; DNA: TGTGCCTGGAATAGACTAGCGGGGCCCTTCACCGGGGAGCTGTTTTTT; CDR3: CAWNRLAGPFTGELFF
J: TRBJ1-5; D: NA; size: NA; V: TRBV5-1; DNA: TGCGCCAGCAGCTTGGAAACCGGGGAACAGCCCCAGCATTTT; CDR3: CASSLETGEQPQHF
J: TRBJ2-1; D: TRBD2; size: NA; V: TRBV5-4; DNA: TGTGCCAGCAGCTTGGCGCTAGCGGGGGGTGCGTATGAGCAGTTCTTC; CDR3: CASSLALAGGAYEQFF
J: TRBJ1-3; D: TRBD1; size: once; V: TRBV19; DNA: TGTGCCACCGTCACAGGGGCCACCCTTGGATCCTCTGGAAACACCATATATTTT; CDR3: CATVTGATLGSSGNTIYF
J: TRBJ2-3; D: NA; size: NA; V: TRBV7-6; DNA: TGTGCCAGCAGTCCCACAGGCTCCAGGGATACGCAGTATTTT; CDR3: CASSPTGSRDTQYF
J: TRBJ1-6; D: NA; size: few; V: TRBV5-1; DNA: TGCGCCAGCAGCTTTAGGACAGATAATTCACCCCTCCACTTT; CDR3: CASSFRTDNSPLHF
J: TRBJ2-3; D: NA; size: NA; V: TRBV9; DNA: TGTGCCAGCAGCGAGAGGGCGACTAGCACAGATACGCAGTATTTT; CDR3: CASSERATSTDTQYF
J: TRBJ2-1; D: NA; size: NA; V: TRBV2; DNA: TGTGCCAGCAGCGGACTACGGGCCCTTACCTACAATGAGCAGTTCTTC; CDR3: CASSGLRALTYNEQFF
J: TRBJ2-2; D: TRBD2; size: NA; V: TRBV5-1; DNA: TGCGCCAGCAGTGGGAGGGTTACGAACACCGGGGAGCTGTTTTTT; CDR3: CASSGRVTNTGELFF